A selection of T cell receptor beta chains follows, all from one sample in a study of graft-versus-host responses after intestinal transplantation. The protocol was immunoSEQ multiplex PCR, while the TCRdb copy is restricted to in-frame clones and leaves out a portion. The repertoire includes over 45,000 clones, 70% to 90% of them detected once, and less than 2% sits in the top ten. This sample comprised PBMCs, obtained 26 days after transplant. The origin of the receptors is a human patient who received an intestinal transplant, so some T cells may come from the graft donor. Each CDR3 is given with its conserved first and last residue. The D gene is left open where the match is weak. The listing skips clone size in some rows; elsewhere it reads once, few, many or a size class.

V gene	J gene	D gene	clone size	CDR3 DNA	CDR3 protein
TRBV7-9	TRBJ1-4	NA	NA	TGTGCCAGCAGCCCAGAGACAGAGTCGGGAAAACTGTTTTTT	CASSPETESGKLFF
TRBV7-2	TRBJ1-5	TRBD1	NA	TGTGCCAGCAGTTCCGGACAGGGGGCATTTCGGAATCAGCCCCAGCATTTT	CASSSGQGAFRNQPQHF
TRBV28	TRBJ1-2	NA	once	TGTGCCAGCAGTAATTTACAGGGCCCAGGTGGCTACACCTTC	CASSNLQGPGGYTF
TRBV6-5	TRBJ2-1	TRBD2	NA	TGTGCCAGCCGAGTAGGGGACTACGACAATGAGCAGTTCTTC	CASRVGDYDNEQFF
TRBV2	TRBJ1-4	NA	NA	TGTGCCAGCAGTGGGACAGCCTCAACTAATGAAAAACTGTTTTTT	CASSGTASTNEKLFF
TRBV5-6	TRBJ2-2	NA	NA	TGTGCCAGCAGCCTCCGAGCGGAATCCACCGGGGAGCTGTTTTTT	CASSLRAESTGELFF
TRBV5-6	TRBJ2-2	NA	NA	TGTGCCAGCAGCTTGGTAGAGACAGTGAACACCGGGGAGCTGTTTTTT	CASSLVETVNTGELFF
TRBV4-3	TRBJ2-1	NA	NA	TGCGCCAGCAGCCAAGAGCGGCTCCCACCCTACAATGAGCAGTTCTTC	CASSQERLPPYNEQFF
TRBV5-1	TRBJ1-1	NA	NA	TGCGCCAGCAGCGGCCCGGCAGGCCCCACGGAAGCTTTCTTT	CASSGPAGPTEAFF
TRBV28	TRBJ1-1	NA	NA	TGTGCCAGCAACGGGGGTGTGGGCACTGAAGCTTTCTTT	CASNGGVGTEAFF
TRBV5-6	TRBJ1-1	TRBD1	NA	TGTGCCAGCAGCTTCGGACAGGGGACTGAAGCTTTCTTT	CASSFGQGTEAFF
TRBV5-4	TRBJ1-1	NA	NA	TGTGCCAGCAGCCAAACAACGGCGGGCTCAAAGGGCTCGAACACTGAAGCTTTCTTT	CASSQTTAGSKGSNTEAFF
TRBV6-1	TRBJ2-3	TRBD2	NA	TGTGCCAGCAGTGATGTAGCGGGGGGCACAGATACGCAGTATTTT	CASSDVAGGTDTQYF
TRBV14	TRBJ2-2	TRBD1	NA	TGTGCCAGCAGCCGTCGACAGGGGCTGAACACCGGGGAGCTGTTTTTT	CASSRRQGLNTGELFF
TRBV6-6	TRBJ2-1	NA	NA	TGTGCCAGCAGTTACTCGTCGGGCAATGAGCAGTTCTTC	CASSYSSGNEQFF
TRBV7-9	TRBJ1-1	NA	NA	TGTGCCAGCAGCTTAGCGACTCCTGAAGCTTTCTTT	CASSLATPEAFF
TRBV9	TRBJ1-2	TRBD1	NA	TGTGCCAGCAGCGTAGCTACGGGGGACAGCCCCTCTTACTATGGCTACACCTTC	CASSVATGDSPSYYGYTF
TRBV4-1	TRBJ1-1	NA	NA	TGCGCCAGCAGCCAAGGTCGGTTTGAGGATAAAGAAGCTTTCTTT	CASSQGRFEDKEAFF
TRBV13	TRBJ1-3	NA	NA	TGTGCCAGCAGCTCACAGGGACGTGGAAACACCATATATTTT	CASSSQGRGNTIYF
TRBV4-1	TRBJ2-1	TRBD2	NA	TGCGCCAGCAGCCAAGAATCACTAGCGGGGGGGGATGAGCAGTTCTTC	CASSQESLAGGDEQFF
TRBV15	TRBJ2-5	NA	NA	TGTGCCACCAGCAGAGCGTACCAAGAGACCCAGTACTTC	CATSRAYQETQYF
TRBV18	TRBJ1-1	NA	NA	TGTGCCAGCTCACCGACAGCGATCCCTAACACTGAAGCTTTCTTT	CASSPTAIPNTEAFF
TRBV2	TRBJ2-7	NA	NA	TGTGCCAGCAGTGATTATGGGAGCTCCTACGAGCAGTACTTC	CASSDYGSSYEQYF
TRBV6-1	TRBJ1-1	NA	NA	TGTGCCAGCAGTGAAGATGTCACGGTTCCCGAAGCTTTCTTT	CASSEDVTVPEAFF
TRBV28	TRBJ2-7	TRBD2	NA	TGTGCCAGCAGTTCCCAGCGGGAGTCCTCCTACGAGCAGTACTTC	CASSSQRESSYEQYF
TRBV18	TRBJ1-4	NA	NA	TGTGCCAGCTCCCCCTCGGGGGGTCCTAATGAAAAACTGTTTTTT	CASSPSGGPNEKLFF
TRBV5-1	TRBJ1-2	NA	NA	TGCGCCAGCAATGAAGAGGGTTATGGCTACACCTTC	CASNEEGYGYTF
TRBV9	TRBJ2-1	NA	NA	TGTGCCAGCAGCGTAGGAGGGGGGGGGACTACCCGCCTTAGTGAGCAGTTCTTC	CASSVGGGGTTRLSEQFF
TRBV14	TRBJ1-2	TRBD1	NA	TGTGCCAGCAGCCAAGGACAGGGAAGATATGGCTACACCTTC	CASSQGQGRYGYTF
TRBV29-1	TRBJ2-6	NA	NA	TGCAGCGCACTCTCTGGGGCCAACGTCCTGACTTTC	CSALSGANVLTF
TRBV9	TRBJ2-5	TRBD1	NA	TGTGCCAGCAGCGGAACAGGGGTTCAAGAGACCCAGTACTTC	CASSGTGVQETQYF
TRBV2	TRBJ1-5	TRBD1	NA	TGTGCCAGCAGGGGACAGGGGGCGAACAATCAGCCCCAGCATTTT	CASRGQGANNQPQHF
TRBV6-5	TRBJ2-1	NA	NA	TGTGCCAGCAGTTCTACCCTGGGGCTTTCCTACAATGAGCAGTTCTTC	CASSSTLGLSYNEQFF
TRBV15	TRBJ1-4	TRBD1	NA	TGTGCCACCAGCAGGGACAGGGGCCCTGAAAAACTGTTTTTT	CATSRDRGPEKLFF
TRBV5-8	TRBJ2-3	TRBD1	NA	TGTGCCAGCAGGACACAGGGGACAGATACGCAGTATTTT	CASRTQGTDTQYF
TRBV4-1	TRBJ2-1	TRBD1	once	TGCGCCAGCAAAGTTCAGGGGGCGTACAATGAGCAGTTCTTC	CASKVQGAYNEQFF
TRBV28	TRBJ2-2	NA	once	TGTGCCAGCAGCGGGGGGCCGAACACCGGGGAGCTGTTTTTT	CASSGGPNTGELFF
TRBV19	TRBJ2-3	NA	NA	TGTGCCGTTACTGGGGGGAGGACAGATACGCAGTATTTT	CAVTGGRTDTQYF
TRBV27	TRBJ2-7	TRBD1	once	TGTGCCAGCAGTTTAGCAGGGGGTACCTACGAGCAGTACTTC	CASSLAGGTYEQYF
TRBV7-3	TRBJ2-5	NA	NA	TGTGCCAGCAGCTTAGGCGAGACAGAGTTTCAAGAGACCCAGTACTTC	CASSLGETEFQETQYF
TRBV6-5	TRBJ1-2	NA	NA	TGTGCCAGCGGGGGGGCGCTGGATGGCTACACCTTC	CASGGALDGYTF
TRBV11-3	TRBJ2-3	TRBD1	NA	TGTGCCAGCAGCTTAGGCACAGGGGACACAGATACGCAGTATTTT	CASSLGTGDTDTQYF